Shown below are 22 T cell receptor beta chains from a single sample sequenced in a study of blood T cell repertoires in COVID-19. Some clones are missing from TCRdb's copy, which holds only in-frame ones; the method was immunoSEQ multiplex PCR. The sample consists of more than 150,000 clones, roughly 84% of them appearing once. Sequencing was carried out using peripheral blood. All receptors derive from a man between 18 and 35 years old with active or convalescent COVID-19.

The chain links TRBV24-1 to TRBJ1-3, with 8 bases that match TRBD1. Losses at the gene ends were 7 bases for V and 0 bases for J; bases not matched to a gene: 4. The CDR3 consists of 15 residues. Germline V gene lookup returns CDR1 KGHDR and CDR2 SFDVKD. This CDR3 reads CATRNRGSSGNTIYF. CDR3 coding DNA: TGTGCCACCAGAAACAGGGGGAGCTCTGGAAACACCATATATTTT.

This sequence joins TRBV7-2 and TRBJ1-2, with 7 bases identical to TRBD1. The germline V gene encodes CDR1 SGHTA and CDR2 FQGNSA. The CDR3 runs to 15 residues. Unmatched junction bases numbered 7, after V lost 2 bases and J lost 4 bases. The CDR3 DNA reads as TGTGCCAGCAGCTTAAGTGCGGGACAGATCTATGGCTACACCTTC. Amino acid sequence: CASSLSAGQIYGYTF. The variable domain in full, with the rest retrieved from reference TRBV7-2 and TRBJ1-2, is GAGVSQSPSNKVTEKGKDVELRCDPISGHTALYWYRQSLGQGLEFLIYFQGNSAPDKSGLPSDRFSAERTGGSVSTLTIQRTQQEDSAVYLCASSLSAGQIYGYTFGSGTRLTVV.

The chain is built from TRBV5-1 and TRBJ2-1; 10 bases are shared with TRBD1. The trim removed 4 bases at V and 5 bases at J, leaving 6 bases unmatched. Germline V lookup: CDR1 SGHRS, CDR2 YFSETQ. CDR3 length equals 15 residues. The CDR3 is CASSDTGTGDNEQFF. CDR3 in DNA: TGCGCCAGCAGCGATACCGGGACAGGGGACAATGAGCAGTTCTTC. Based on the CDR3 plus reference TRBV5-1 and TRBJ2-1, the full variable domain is KAGVTQTPRYLIKTRGQQVTLSCSPISGHRSVSWYQQTPGQGLQFLFEYFSETQRNKGNFPGRFSGRQFSNSRSEMNVSTLELGDSALYLCASSDTGTGDNEQFFGPGTRLTVL.

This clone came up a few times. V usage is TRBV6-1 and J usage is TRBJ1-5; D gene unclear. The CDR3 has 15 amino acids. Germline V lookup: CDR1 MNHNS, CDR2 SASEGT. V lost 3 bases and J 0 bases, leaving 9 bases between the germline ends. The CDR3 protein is CASSESDGSNQPQHF. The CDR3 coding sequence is TGTGCCAGCAGTGAGTCAGATGGTAGCAATCAGCCCCAGCATTTT.

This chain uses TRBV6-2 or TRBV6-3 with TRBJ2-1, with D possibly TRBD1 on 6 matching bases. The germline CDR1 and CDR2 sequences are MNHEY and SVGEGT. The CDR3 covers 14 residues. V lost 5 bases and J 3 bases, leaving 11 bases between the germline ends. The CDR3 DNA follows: TGTGCCAGCAGTCCCGGGACATACTACAATGAGCAGTTCTTC. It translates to CASSPGTYYNEQFF.

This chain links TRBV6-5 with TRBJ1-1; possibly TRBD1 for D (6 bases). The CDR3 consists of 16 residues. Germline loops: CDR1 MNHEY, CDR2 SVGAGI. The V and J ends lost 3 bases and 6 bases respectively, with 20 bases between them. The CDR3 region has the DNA TGTGCCAGCAGTTATTACCGTTGGGGGGGGGCGGCTGAAGCTTTCTTT. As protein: CASSYYRWGGAAEAFF.

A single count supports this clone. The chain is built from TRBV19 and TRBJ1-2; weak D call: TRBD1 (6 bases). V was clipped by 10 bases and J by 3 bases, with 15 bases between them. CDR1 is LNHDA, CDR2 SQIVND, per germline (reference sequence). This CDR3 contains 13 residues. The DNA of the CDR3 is TGTGCCACGAAAGACAGGACCTACTATGGCTACACCTTC. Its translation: CATKDRTYYGYTF.

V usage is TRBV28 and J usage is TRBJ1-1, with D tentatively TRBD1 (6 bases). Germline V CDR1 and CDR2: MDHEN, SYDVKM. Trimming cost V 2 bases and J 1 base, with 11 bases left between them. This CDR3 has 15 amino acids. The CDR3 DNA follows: TGTGCCAGCAGTTTAAGGGGACAAAAGAACACTGAAGCTTTCTTT. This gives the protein CASSLRGQKNTEAFF.

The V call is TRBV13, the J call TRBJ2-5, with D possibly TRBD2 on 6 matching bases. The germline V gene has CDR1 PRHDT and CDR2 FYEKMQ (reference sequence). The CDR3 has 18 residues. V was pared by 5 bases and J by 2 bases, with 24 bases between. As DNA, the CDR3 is TGTGCCAGCAGCGCACCCGGTGGTGGTAGCGGTATACAAGAGACCCAGTACTTC. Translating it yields CASSAPGGGSGIQETQYF. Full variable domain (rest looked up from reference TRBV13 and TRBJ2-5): AAGVIQSPRHLIKEKRETATLKCYPIPRHDTVYWYQQGPGQDPQFLISFYEKMQSDKGSIPDRFSAQQFSDYHSELNMSSLELGDSALYFCASSAPGGGSGIQETQYFGPGTRLLVL.

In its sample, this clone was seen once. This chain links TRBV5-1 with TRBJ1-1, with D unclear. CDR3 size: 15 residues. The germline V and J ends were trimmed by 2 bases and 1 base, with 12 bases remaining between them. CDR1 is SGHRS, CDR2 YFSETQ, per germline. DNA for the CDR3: TGCGCCAGCAGCTTCCGGGATGGGTGGAACACTGAAGCTTTCTTT. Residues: CASSFRDGWNTEAFF.

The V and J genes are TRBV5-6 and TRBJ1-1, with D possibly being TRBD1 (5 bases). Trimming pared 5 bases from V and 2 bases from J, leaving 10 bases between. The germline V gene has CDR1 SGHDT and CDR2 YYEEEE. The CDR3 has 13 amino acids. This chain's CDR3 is CASSVWTNTEAFF. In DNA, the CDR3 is TGTGCCAGCAGTGTCTGGACAAACACTGAAGCTTTCTTT. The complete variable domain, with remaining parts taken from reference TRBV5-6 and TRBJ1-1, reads DAGVTQSPTHLIKTRGQQVTLRCSPKSGHDTVSWYQQALGQGPQFIFQYYEEEERQRGNFPDRFSGHQFPNYSSELNVNALLLGDSALYLCASSVWTNTEAFFGQGTRLTVV.

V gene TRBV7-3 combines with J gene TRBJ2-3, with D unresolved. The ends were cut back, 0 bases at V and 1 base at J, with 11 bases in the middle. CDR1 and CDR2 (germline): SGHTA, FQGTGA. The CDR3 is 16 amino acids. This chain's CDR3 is CASSLTVSGGTDTQYF. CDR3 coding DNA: TGTGCCAGCAGCTTAACCGTTTCTGGAGGCACAGATACGCAGTATTTT.

CDR3: CASSLGTGGWNEQFF. In DNA form, the CDR3 reads TGTGCCAGCTCACTTGGGACAGGGGGTTGGAATGAGCAGTTCTTC. The chain couples TRBV18 to TRBJ2-1; TRBD1 matches 11 bases. Losses at the gene ends were 4 bases for V and 7 bases for J; bases not matched to a gene: 6. This CDR3 region has 15 residues. The V gene's germline CDR1 is KGHSH and CDR2 LQKENI.

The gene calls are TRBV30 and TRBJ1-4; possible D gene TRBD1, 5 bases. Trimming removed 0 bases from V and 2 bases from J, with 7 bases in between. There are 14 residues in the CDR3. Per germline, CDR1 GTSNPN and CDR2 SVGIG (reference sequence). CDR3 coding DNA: TGTGCCTGGAGTGTGGGGGGGACTAATGAAAAACTGTTTTTT. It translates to CAWSVGGTNEKLFF.

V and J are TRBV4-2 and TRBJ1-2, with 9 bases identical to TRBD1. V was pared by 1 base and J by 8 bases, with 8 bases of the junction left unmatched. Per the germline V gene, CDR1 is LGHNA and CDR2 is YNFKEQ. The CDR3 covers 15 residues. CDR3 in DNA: TGTGCCAGCAGCCAAGGGGACAGGGCAGTGGAAGGCTACACCTTC. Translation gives CASSQGDRAVEGYTF.

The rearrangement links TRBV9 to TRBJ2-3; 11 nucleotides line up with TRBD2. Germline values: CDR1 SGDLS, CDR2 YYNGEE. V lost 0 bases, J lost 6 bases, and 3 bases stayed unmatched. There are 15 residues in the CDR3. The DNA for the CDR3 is TGTGCCAGCAGCGTAGGACTAGCGGGGAGGGATACGCAGTATTTT. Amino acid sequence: CASSVGLAGRDTQYF.

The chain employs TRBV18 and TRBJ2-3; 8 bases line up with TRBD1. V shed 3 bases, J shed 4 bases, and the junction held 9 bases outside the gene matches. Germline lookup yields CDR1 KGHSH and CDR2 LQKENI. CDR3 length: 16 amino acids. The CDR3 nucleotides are TGTGCCAGCTCACCGCGAGCAGTACAGGGGGCAGATACGCAGTATTTT. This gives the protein CASSPRAVQGADTQYF.

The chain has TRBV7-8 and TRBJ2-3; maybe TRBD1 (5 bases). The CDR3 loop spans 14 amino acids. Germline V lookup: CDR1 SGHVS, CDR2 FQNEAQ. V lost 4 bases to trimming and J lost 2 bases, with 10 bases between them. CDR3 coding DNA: TGTGCCAGCAGCTCCGGACATACCACAGATACGCAGTATTTT. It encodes CASSSGHTTDTQYF.

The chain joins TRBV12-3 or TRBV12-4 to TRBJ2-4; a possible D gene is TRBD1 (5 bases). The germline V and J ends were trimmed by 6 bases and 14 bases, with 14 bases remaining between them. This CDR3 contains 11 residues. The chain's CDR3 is CASSPGQLEYF. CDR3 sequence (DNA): TGTGCCAGCAGCCCAGGGCAGTTGGAGTACTTC.

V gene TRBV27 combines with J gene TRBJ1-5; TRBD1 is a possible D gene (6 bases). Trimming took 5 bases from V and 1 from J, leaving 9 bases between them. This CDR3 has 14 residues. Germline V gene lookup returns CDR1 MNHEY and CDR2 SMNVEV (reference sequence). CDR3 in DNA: TGTGCCAGCAGTGTGGACAGCAGCAATCAGCCCCAGCATTTT. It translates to CASSVDSSNQPQHF.

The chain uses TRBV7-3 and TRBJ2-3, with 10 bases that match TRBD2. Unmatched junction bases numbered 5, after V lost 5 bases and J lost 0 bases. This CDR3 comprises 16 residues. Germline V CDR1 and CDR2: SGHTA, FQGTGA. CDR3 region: CASSVTSGLSTDTQYF. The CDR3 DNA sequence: TGTGCCAGCAGCGTGACTAGCGGGCTGAGCACAGATACGCAGTATTTT.

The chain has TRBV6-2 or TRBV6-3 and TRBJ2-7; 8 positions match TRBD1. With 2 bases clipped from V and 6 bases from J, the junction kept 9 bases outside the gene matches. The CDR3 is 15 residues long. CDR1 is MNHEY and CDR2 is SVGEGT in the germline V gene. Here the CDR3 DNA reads TGTGCCAGCAGTTACACCCCGGGACAGGATTCCGAGCAGTACTTC. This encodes CASSYTPGQDSEQYF.